This T cell receptor (beta chain) was found in a study of tumor-infiltrating lymphocytes in glioblastoma multiforme. This CDR3 comprises 12 residues. The V gene lost 3 bases and the J gene lost 5 bases, with 5 bases spanning the gap. Germline V CDR1 and CDR2: SGHNT, YENEEA. TCR beta libraries were built from RNA through three nested multiplex PCR rounds using modified ARM-PCR. TCRdb itself ran the multiplex PCR reads through MiXCR, one entry per CDR3 protein. The table has about 15,000 distinct CDR3 sequences, roughly 70% seen once. A few counts support this clonotype. Sequencing was done on a sample of brain tumor tissue. This chain uses TRBV11-3 with TRBJ2-1; D ambiguous. This TCR came from a male donor with glioblastoma. The CDR3 loop reads CASSLSDNEQFF. The CDR3 DNA sequence: TGTGCCAGCAGCTTGAGCGACAATGAGCAGTTCTTC.